Below are 10 T cell receptor beta chains sequenced from a single sample in a study of shared clonotypes between healthy human individuals. The data were produced by immunoSEQ multiplex PCR, yet TCRdb's version contains in-frame clones alone and is incomplete. The sample has approximately 700,000 clones; approximately 73% are singletons. Sequencing was performed on memory CD4+ T cells sorted from blood. Indicated subset: CD45RA-negative fraction. These receptors were collected from a woman aged 30 to 39 in good health.

A few counts support this clone. Other DNA sequences from this sample encode an identical CDR3 as well. The chain employs TRBV18 and TRBJ2-5; 7 nucleotides line up with TRBD2. V dropped 2 bases and J dropped 1; count of bases not matched to a gene: 4. Germline V lookup: CDR1 KGHSH, CDR2 LQKENI. The CDR3 covers 15 residues. CDR3 sequence: CASSPSPSGQETQYF. The CDR3 nucleotides are TGTGCCAGCTCACCATCCCCTAGCGGCCAAGAGACCCAGTACTTC.

This clone was counted many times. CDR3 residues: CASSFIVRTSGPLSGANVLTF. CDR3 nucleotide sequence: TGTGCCAGCAGTTTTATCGTCCGGACTAGCGGGCCCCTCTCTGGGGCCAACGTCCTGACTTTC. The chain couples TRBV28 to TRBJ2-6, with TRBD2 matching over 11 bases. Germline V gene sequence: CDR1 MDHEN, CDR2 SYDVKM. This CDR3 spans 21 amino acids. V shed 3 bases, J shed 0 bases, and the junction held 13 bases outside the gene matches.

V is TRBV18 and J is TRBJ2-5; D possibly corresponds to TRBD2 (5 bases). Germline V lookup: CDR1 KGHSH, CDR2 LQKENI. The ends were cut back, 2 bases at V and 0 bases at J, with 31 bases in the middle. This CDR3 has 22 residues. Written as DNA, the CDR3 is TGTGCCAGCTCACCAGTTGCCCCCCAGGACCCTAGCCTTAACGGCTACCAAGAGACCCAGTACTTC. Its protein is CASSPVAPQDPSLNGYQETQYF.

This clone was seen only a few times. This chain links TRBV2 with TRBJ2-7, with 9 bases fitting TRBD1. This CDR3 region has 12 residues. Germline assignment: CDR1 SNHLY and CDR2 FYNNEI. J lost 2 bases, V lost 8 bases, and 1 base had no gene match. CDR3 amino acids: CASRDRAYEQYF. In nucleotides, the CDR3 is TGTGCCAGCCGGGACAGGGCCTACGAGCAGTACTTC.

The chain couples TRBV29-1 to TRBJ1-1, with D perhaps TRBD1 (6 bases). The CDR3 extends over 13 amino acids. Trimming stripped 7 bases from V and 8 bases from J, with 20 bases between. CDR1 is SQVTM, CDR2 ANQGSEA, per germline. Here the CDR3 reads CSAVRGAGREAFF. In nucleotides, the CDR3 is TGCAGCGCCGTAAGGGGGGCAGGGAGAGAAGCTTTCTTT.

This chain connects TRBV4-1 to TRBJ1-1; no clear D gene. This CDR3 spans 15 amino acids. Germline assignment: CDR1 MGHRA and CDR2 YSYEKL. Between the trimmed V and J ends, which lost 5 bases and 5 bases, there was a span of 18 bases. The CDR3 region has the DNA TGCGCCAGCAGCACTATGTTGATGGGGAATACTGAAGCTTTCTTT. It codes for CASSTMLMGNTEAFF.

The chain is built from TRBV19 and TRBJ1-4, with TRBD1 as a possible D gene (5 bases). Germline-derived CDR1 and CDR2 are LNHDA and SQIVND (reference sequence). CDR3 length: 16 amino acids. With 4 bases removed from V and 0 bases from J, the gap between germline ends came to 12 bases. For the CDR3, the DNA is TGTGCCAGTAGTACACGGGACGCCGCAACTAATGAAAAACTGTTTTTT. Its protein is CASSTRDAATNEKLFF.

V usage is TRBV7-9 and J usage is TRBJ2-2; no clear D. The germline CDR1 and CDR2 sequences are SEHNR and FQNEAQ (reference sequence). The CDR3 is made up of 17 amino acids. V shed 5 bases and J shed 4 bases, with 20 bases lying between them. The CDR3 sequence: CASSPPMELDITGELFF. As DNA, the CDR3 is TGTGCCAGCAGCCCACCCATGGAGTTAGACATCACCGGGGAGCTGTTTTTT.

Note on this clone: Other DNA sequences in this specimen translate into the identical CDR3. The gene calls are TRBV30 and TRBJ2-7; 11 positions match TRBD2. The germline V gene has CDR1 GTSNPN and CDR2 SVGIG (reference sequence). V dropped 0 bases and J dropped 3; count of bases not matched to a gene: 1. The CDR3 spans 14 residues. The CDR3 loop reads CAWSVGLAGYEQYF. The CDR3 DNA reads TGTGCCTGGAGTGTCGGACTAGCGGGCTACGAGCAGTACTTC. The entire variable domain, with the rest obtained from reference TRBV30 and TRBJ2-7, is as follows: SQTIHQWPATLVQPVGSPLSLECTVEGTSNPNLYWYRQAAGRGLQLLFYSVGIGQISSEVPQNLSASRPQDRQFILSSKKLLLSDSGFYLCAWSVGLAGYEQYFGPGTRLTVT.

This chain connects TRBV30 to TRBJ2-1; 10 nucleotides line up with TRBD2. V shed 0 bases, J shed 2 bases, and the junction held 1 base outside the gene matches. The CDR3 contains 15 residues. CDR1 and CDR2 (germline): GTSNPN, SVGIG (reference sequence). CDR3 nucleotides: TGTGCCTGGAGTGTCCTAGCGGGAGCCTACAATGAGCAGTTCTTC. This sequence encodes CAWSVLAGAYNEQFF.